This T cell receptor beta chain was retrieved from a study of cytomegalovirus exposure and HLA in healthy donors. In the study overall: The 100 to 150 validation repertoires used the same platform as the roughly 610 first-cohort repertoires, a later analysis reported. Study results and limitations: According to a later analysis, TCR clusters from the first cohort tended to co-occur in the 120 or so validation repertoires. Cytomegalovirus association was assigned to 150 to 200 TCR beta chains.

The protocol was immunoSEQ multiplex PCR, while the TCRdb copy is restricted to in-frame clones and leaves out a portion. Of about 240,000 clones detected, approximately 86% appear once; the ten largest clones hold 1% to 1.5%. On this clone itself: Its antigen is not known.

The sequence derives from a woman aged 25-40 years in good health and CMV-seropositive. The material sequenced was PBMCs.

In nucleotides, the CDR3 is TGTGCCAGCAGTTTAGCCTCCGGGGTGACCGGGGAGCTGTTTTTT. Translated: CASSLASGVTGELFF. The J gene is TRBJ2-2, the V gene TRBV28; possibly TRBD2 for D (5 bases). V was clipped by 2 bases and J by 5 bases, with 12 bases between them. The germline gives CDR1 MDHEN, CDR2 SYDVKM. The CDR3 loop spans 15 amino acids. Full variable domain (rest looked up from reference TRBV28 and TRBJ2-2): DVKVTQSSRYLVKRTGEKVFLECVQDMDHENMFWYRQDPGLGLRLIYFSYDVKMKEKGDIPEGYSVSREKKERFSLILESASTNQTSMYLCASSLASGVTGELFFGEGSRLTVL.